Each of the 22 T cell receptor beta chains below was sequenced from the same sample in a study of CD8 T cells in ankylosing spondylitis. Study-wide findings and caveats: Ankylosing spondylitis blood seemed to carry a telltale TCR beta motif made of several highly homologous variants.

From the 5' RACE reads, TCRdb called clonotypes with MiXCR, one entry per CDR3 protein. This table holds 750,000 to 850,000 distinct CDR3 sequences, 12% found once. The antigens for these receptors are not known. Sample: blood, either unsorted or a sorted T cell fraction (not recorded which). Every receptor here comes from a male donor with ankylosing spondylitis.

V usage is TRBV4-3 and J usage is TRBJ1-6, with D maybe TRBD1 (6 bases). Germline CDR1 reads LGHNA; CDR2 reads YSLEER. This CDR3 spans 15 amino acids. Trimming took off 0 bases at V and 13 bases at J, with 16 bases between the two ends. The CDR3 DNA sequence: TGCGCCAGCAGCCAAGACTCCGGGGGCGAGAAGCCCCTCCACTTT. It codes for CASSQDSGGEKPLHF.

The J gene is TRBJ1-1, the V gene TRBV12-3 or TRBV12-4; tentative D call: TRBD1 (5 bases). The germline V and J ends were trimmed by 6 bases and 4 bases, with 15 bases remaining between them. The CDR3 spans 14 residues. The chain's CDR3 is CASRPWGPRTEAFF. As DNA, the CDR3 is TGTGCCAGCAGACCTTGGGGACCCCGCACTGAAGCTTTCTTT.

The sample holds many counts of this clonotype. This rearrangement joins TRBV20-1 to TRBJ2-1; TRBD2 matches 12 bases. In germline, CDR1 is DFQATT, CDR2 SNEGSKA (reference sequence). The J segment lost 4 bases and the V segment lost 3 bases, leaving 10 bases of the junction unmatched. This CDR3 is 17 amino acids long. This chain's CDR3 is CSASNLIGLAGYNEQFF. As DNA, the CDR3 is TGCAGTGCTAGTAACCTTATCGGACTAGCGGGATACAATGAGCAGTTCTTC.

This clonotype has just a few counts. This chain links TRBV5-1 with TRBJ1-1; D gene uncertain. CDR3 length equals 16 residues. V gave up 4 bases and J gave up 0 bases, with 16 bases separating them. Looked up from germline, CDR1 is SGHRS and CDR2 is YFSETQ. As DNA, the CDR3 is TGCGCCAGCAGCCGGGTCCCCAACCTCATGAACACTGAAGCTTTCTTT. Protein product: CASSRVPNLMNTEAFF.

This clonotype was seen at least ten times. The chain links TRBV20-1 to TRBJ2-7; 8 bases map to TRBD1. In germline, CDR1 is DFQATT, CDR2 SNEGSKA (reference sequence). Trimming removed 8 bases from V and 3 bases from J; junction bases left unmatched: 12. This CDR3 region has 14 residues. This CDR3 is CSPEPDRGGYEQYF. The CDR3 DNA sequence: TGCAGTCCAGAACCTGACAGGGGAGGCTACGAGCAGTACTTC.

This clonotype was counted a few times. V gene TRBV5-6 combines with J gene TRBJ1-2; D might be TRBD1 (5 bases). The germline gives CDR1 SGHDT, CDR2 YYEEEE. V lost 4 bases, J lost 4 bases, and 14 bases lay in between. This CDR3 is built from 14 residues. The CDR3 loop is CASSPYGGTYGYTF. For the CDR3, the DNA is TGTGCCAGCAGCCCCTACGGGGGAACCTATGGCTACACCTTC.

The chain has TRBV20-1 and TRBJ2-5, with 8 nucleotides matching TRBD2. Germline values: CDR1 DFQATT, CDR2 SNEGSKA (reference sequence). Losses at the gene ends were 6 bases for V and 2 bases for J; bases not matched to a gene: 14. The CDR3 is made up of 16 amino acids. The CDR3, as DNA: TGCAGTGCCAGACTACACCCCGGGACTAGACAAGAGACCCAGTACTTC. This gives the protein CSARLHPGTRQETQYF.

This clonotype has more than one count but fewer than ten. The rearrangement uses TRBV20-1 and TRBJ1-5; D is uncertain. CDR1 is DFQATT, CDR2 SNEGSKA, per germline (reference sequence). V was pared by 3 bases and J by 0 bases, with 9 bases between. The CDR3 extends over 14 amino acids. The CDR3 DNA sequence: TGCAGTGCTAGGACCACTTATAGCAATCAGCCCCAGCATTTT. Amino acid sequence: CSARTTYSNQPQHF.

This clonotype was detected ten times or more. The genes are TRBV6-5 and TRBJ2-5; D is ambiguous. From germline, CDR1 is MNHEY and CDR2 SVGAGI. This CDR3 has 14 amino acids. Trimming took 4 bases from V and 5 from J, leaving 14 bases between them. The CDR3 bases are TGTGCCAGCAGTTTGGTGGGTTCGGAGGAGACCCAGTACTTC. It encodes CASSLVGSEETQYF.

The CDR3 DNA reads TGTGCCAGCAGTTACTCGGGACTAGCGGGAGACCCCTACAATGAGCAGTTCTTC. It translates to CASSYSGLAGDPYNEQFF. This chain connects TRBV6-2 or TRBV6-3 to TRBJ2-1; TRBD2 matches at 14 bases. The V gene's germline CDR1 is MNHEY and CDR2 SVGEGT. The CDR3 has 18 residues. The V segment lost 0 bases and the J segment 2 bases; nucleotides outside the gene matches: 3.

This clonotype was observed a few times. CDR3: CASSFPGNADTQYF. The CDR3 coding sequence is TGCGCCAGCAGCTTCCCAGGGAACGCAGATACGCAGTATTTT. This sequence joins TRBV5-1 and TRBJ2-3; maybe TRBD1 (5 bases). The V end was cut by 2 bases, the J end by 4 bases, with 11 bases between. The V gene's germline CDR1 is SGHRS and CDR2 YFSETQ. The CDR3 covers 14 residues.

This clonotype was counted between two and nine times. The chain uses TRBV20-1 and TRBJ1-2, with no clear D. The CDR3 runs 14 residues. V dropped 0 bases and J dropped 4 bases, with 12 bases sitting between them. Germline CDR1 is DFQATT and CDR2 is SNEGSKA (reference sequence). The CDR3 here is CSARDDILFYGYTF. The DNA of the CDR3 is TGCAGTGCTAGAGATGACATCTTATTCTATGGCTACACCTTC.

This clonotype was picked up many times. CDR3 loop: CSAPRGGRAGEQFF. The CDR3 nucleotides are TGCAGTGCGCCCAGGGGCGGGAGGGCCGGTGAGCAGTTCTTC. This chain links TRBV20-1 with TRBJ2-1, with 9 bases aligning to TRBD2. The CDR3 is 14 residues long. Germline lookup yields CDR1 DFQATT and CDR2 SNEGSKA (reference sequence). The V gene end was trimmed by 6 bases and the J gene end by 9 bases; junction bases not matched to a gene: 12.

This clonotype was seen a few times. This chain joins TRBV7-2 and TRBJ2-4; D may be TRBD1 (6 bases). The length of the CDR3 is 13 residues. Germline assignment: CDR1 SGHTA and CDR2 FQGNSA. The germline V and J ends were trimmed by 3 bases and 6 bases, with 9 bases remaining between them. CDR3 DNA sequence: TGTGCCAGCAGCTTGGGGGCCGGAAACATTCAGTACTTC. Its translation: CASSLGAGNIQYF.

The count of this clonotype is one. V gene TRBV9 combines with J gene TRBJ2-1; 7 nucleotides match TRBD1. With V trimmed by 0 bases and J by 4 bases, 4 bases remained unmatched. Germline-derived CDR1 and CDR2 are SGDLS and YYNGEE. CDR3 length: 15 residues. The chain's CDR3 is CASSVGGTEYNEQFF. In DNA form, the CDR3 reads TGTGCCAGCAGCGTAGGGGGGACAGAGTACAATGAGCAGTTCTTC. Combining the CDR3 with reference TRBV9 and TRBJ2-1 gives the whole variable domain DSGVTQTPKHLITATGQRVTLRCSPRSGDLSVYWYQQSLDQGLQFLIQYYNGEERAKGNILERFSAQQFPDLHSELNLSSLELGDSALYFCASSVGGTEYNEQFFGPGTRLTVL.

This clonotype was counted at least ten times. This chain links TRBV29-1 with TRBJ2-7; no firm D call. The V and J ends lost 5 bases and 7 bases respectively, with 21 bases between them. The CDR3 sequence is 14 residues long. Germline V CDR1 and CDR2: SQVTM, ANQGSEA. In nucleotides, the CDR3 is TGCAGCGTTTTAACACCCGACCCCGTATTTGAGCAGTACTTC. This translates into CSVLTPDPVFEQYF.

The chain carries TRBV20-1 and TRBJ1-2; TRBD1 is a possible D gene (6 bases). Per the germline V gene, CDR1 is DFQATT and CDR2 is SNEGSKA (reference sequence). The V and J ends lost 3 bases and 7 bases respectively, with 12 bases between them. This CDR3 has 12 residues. CDR3 sequence reads: CSARGGSGGYTF. For the CDR3, the DNA is TGCAGTGCTAGGGGGGGCAGCGGTGGCTACACCTTC.

This clonotype appeared a few times. J is TRBJ1-5 and V is TRBV21-1. TRBV21-1 is classified as a pseudogene. The CDR3 spans 15 residues. The CDR3 region has the DNA TGTGCCAGCACCACTTGGAGACGTGACAATCAGCCCCAGCATTTT. Protein sequence: CASTTWRRDNQPQHF.

The V gene is TRBV20-1, the J gene TRBJ2-1; 9 bases line up with TRBD1. The germline V gene has CDR1 DFQATT and CDR2 SNEGSKA (reference sequence). J gave up 4 bases and V 8 bases, and 9 bases lay outside the gene matches. The CDR3 runs to 14 residues. Here the CDR3 DNA reads TGCAGTCCCGTGGGGGACAGGGTGTACAATGAGCAGTTCTTC. This encodes CSPVGDRVYNEQFF.

Notes on this clonotype: An end of the junction differs from the germline gene, which may be a read error. The chain carries TRBV6-1 and TRBJ1-1; D is ambiguous. Germline CDR1 reads MNHNS; CDR2 reads SASEGT. CDR3 size: 14 residues. In nucleotides, the CDR3 is TGTGCCAGCAGTCAAGCGGACGGATACACTGAAGCTTTCTTT. Amino acids: CASSQADGYTEAFF.

Ten or more counts support this clonotype. This rearrangement joins TRBV20-1 to TRBJ2-4; 7 nucleotides agree with TRBD1. Losses at the gene ends were 8 bases for V and 5 bases for J; bases not matched to a gene: 9. Germline lookup yields CDR1 DFQATT and CDR2 SNEGSKA (reference sequence). CDR3 length: 13 residues. CDR3 region: CSFTRQGENIQYF. CDR3 sequence (DNA): TGCAGTTTCACCAGACAGGGTGAAAACATTCAGTACTTC.

CDR3 loop: CASSSIRRDNNEKLFF. The CDR3 region has the DNA TGTGCCAGTAGCTCTATTCGCCGGGACAATAATGAAAAACTGTTTTTT. The chain links TRBV19 to TRBJ1-4; perhaps TRBD1 as D (6 bases). Germline values: CDR1 LNHDA, CDR2 SQIVND (reference sequence). Deletions cut 6 bases from V and 4 bases from J, with 18 bases between. This CDR3 has 16 amino acids.